This passage covers 3 T cell receptor beta chains from one sample sequenced in a study of blood T cell repertoires in COVID-19. Some clones are missing from TCRdb's copy, which holds only in-frame ones; the method was immunoSEQ multiplex PCR. The data contain hundreds of thousands of clones, around four fifths of them singletons. The sequencing sample was made of PBMCs or T cells enriched from blood (not recorded which). These receptors were obtained from a woman aged 40 to 49 who had been exposed to COVID-19.

The genes are TRBV18 and TRBJ2-5; D ambiguous. The germline V gene encodes CDR1 KGHSH and CDR2 LQKENI. V gave up 2 bases and J gave up 2 bases, with 6 bases separating them. The CDR3 has 13 residues. The CDR3 is CASSPAGQETQYF. For the CDR3, the DNA is TGTGCCAGCTCACCAGCAGGACAAGAGACCCAGTACTTC.

The V call is TRBV10-3, the J call TRBJ2-1, with D uncertain. Germline V gives CDR1 ENHRY, CDR2 SYGVKD. V gave up 8 bases and J gave up 8 bases, with 16 bases separating them. The CDR3 covers 13 residues. The CDR3 bases are TGTGCCATCGCGTTTGCGAGCACGGATGAGCAGTTCTTC. Translation: CAIAFASTDEQFF.

The chain joins TRBV5-1 to TRBJ1-4; TRBD1 agrees at 7 bases. Germline values: CDR1 SGHRS, CDR2 YFSETQ. The CDR3 sequence is 17 residues long. The J segment lost 2 bases and the V segment lost 0 bases, leaving 7 bases of the junction unmatched. CDR3 sequence reads: CASSLAQGGRTNEKLFF. The CDR3 bases are TGCGCCAGCAGCTTGGCCCAGGGGGGAAGGACTAATGAAAAACTGTTTTTT.